These 5 T cell receptor beta chains were sequenced from one sample in a study of STAT5B mutations in CD4+ large granular lymphocyte leukemia. The assay was immunoSEQ multiplex PCR, and TCRdb's table has in-frame clones only and misses some. The top ten hold approximately 0.45% of the sample, which has about 30,000 clones, around 70% seen once. Sample: CD4+ T cells from blood buffy coats. Source of these receptors: a human donor in good health.

In its sample, this clone was seen a few times. This sequence joins TRBV5-1 and TRBJ1-4; D uncertain. CDR1 and CDR2 from the germline V gene are SGHRS and YFSETQ. The CDR3 extends over 15 amino acids. V lost 3 bases and J 0 bases, leaving 9 bases between the germline ends. The CDR3, as DNA: TGCGCCAGCAGCTGGTCCGCTGCAACTAATGAAAAACTGTTTTTT. As protein: CASSWSAATNEKLFF.

This clone has just a few counts. The chain couples TRBV5-5 to TRBJ1-1; D gene uncertain. The CDR3 loop spans 13 amino acids. The germline CDR1 and CDR2 sequences are SGHKS and YYEKEE (reference sequence). V dropped 4 bases and J dropped 2 bases, with 9 bases sitting between them. DNA for the CDR3: TGTGCCAGCAGCCTGGGGTTTAACACTGAAGCTTTCTTT. It encodes CASSLGFNTEAFF.

This chain links TRBV7-8 with TRBJ2-1; 8 nucleotides align to TRBD2. Germline CDR1 SGHVS, CDR2 FQNEAQ. The length of the CDR3 is 16 residues. V dropped 1 base and J dropped 8; count of bases not matched to a gene: 10. The CDR3 is CASSLGGGGSSYEQFF. The CDR3 nucleotides are TGTGCCAGCAGCTTAGGCGGCGGGGGGTCCTCGTATGAGCAGTTCTTC.

The V gene is TRBV11-2, the J gene TRBJ2-5; maybe TRBD2 (5 bases). This CDR3 region has 14 residues. Germline V gene lookup returns CDR1 SGHAT and CDR2 FQNNGV. V was cut by 3 bases and J by 5 bases, with 13 bases left in between. The CDR3: CASSFGLTPETQYF. The CDR3 DNA is TGTGCCAGCAGCTTCGGACTTACGCCGGAGACCCAGTACTTC.

This chain joins TRBV2 and TRBJ1-6; perhaps TRBD1 as D (5 bases). V lost 5 bases and J lost 9, with 20 bases in between. CDR1 and CDR2 from the germline V gene are SNHLY and FYNNEI. This CDR3 region has 16 residues. The CDR3 DNA sequence: TGTGCCAGCAGTCCGATGGACACAGCCTTTTCTTCACCCCTCCACTTT. Residues: CASSPMDTAFSSPLHF.